This T cell receptor (beta chain) was identified during a study of post-analysis software for immune sequencing data. Study as a whole: The courses of disease that were included comprised relapsing-remitting, secondary progressive and progressive-relapsing multiple sclerosis.

The TCR beta cDNA libraries contained unique molecular identifiers. Each CDR3 protein is one row after TCRdb ran MiXCR on the PCR reads. The repertoire consists of hundreds of thousands of distinct CDR3 sequences, with roughly 40% occurring once and the leading ten covering under 2%. This clonotype was sampled from a girl aged 5-17 years with multiple sclerosis. The sequenced sample consisted of blood.

The CDR3 DNA reads TGTGCCAGCAGTGAAAATGGAAGTGGTCACCCCGACGACGAGCAGTACTTC. Translating it yields CASSENGSGHPDDEQYF. V gene TRBV2 combines with J gene TRBJ2-5; D not resolved. TRBJ2-7 matches the DNA end more closely, so the J call is doubtful. Germline CDR1 and CDR2: SNHLY and FYNNEI. The CDR3 totals 17 residues.